The source of this T cell receptor beta chain is a study of cytomegalovirus exposure and HLA in healthy donors. Trimming stripped 0 bases from V and 6 bases from J, with 16 bases between. Germline V gene data show CDR1 as MRHNA and CDR2 as SNTAGT. There are 16 residues in the CDR3. Study-level results: DRB1 had the most TCR associations and HLA-C the fewest, a later analysis found, with rates varying by HLA locus. Across all donors, roughly uniform sequencing depth was an assumption of the presence/absence analyses.

PCR primers comprised 60 Vbeta and 13 Jbeta primers. Produced via immunoSEQ multiplex PCR; TCRdb's table is partial and in-frame only. Of 170,000 or so clones listed, approximately 78% are singletons. Only a few counts were recorded for this clone. No antigen is known for it. The source material was PBMCs. The V call is TRBV6-4, the J call TRBJ2-3; TRBD2 might be the D (7 bases). This sequence originates from a woman in her thirties or forties in good health and CMV-seronegative. The DNA for the CDR3 is TGTGCCAGCAGTGACTCGATGGGCGGGGGCTGGGATACGCAGTATTTT. Translating it yields CASSDSMGGGWDTQYF.